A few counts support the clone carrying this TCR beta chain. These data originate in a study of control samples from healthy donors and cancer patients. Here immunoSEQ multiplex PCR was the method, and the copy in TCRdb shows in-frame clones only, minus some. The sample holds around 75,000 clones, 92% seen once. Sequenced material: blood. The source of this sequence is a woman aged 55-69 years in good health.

CDR3 sequence: CASSLGDPIPMNTEAFF. CDR3 in DNA: TGCGCCAGCAGCTTGGGGGACCCCATTCCCATGAACACTGAAGCTTTCTTT. The rearrangement links TRBV5-1 to TRBJ1-1, with D possibly matching TRBD1 (5 bases). The germline CDR1 and CDR2 sequences are SGHRS and YFSETQ. The CDR3 contains 17 residues. V was pared by 0 bases and J by 0 bases, with 15 bases between. Variable domain in full (rest from reference TRBV5-1 and TRBJ1-1): KAGVTQTPRYLIKTRGQQVTLSCSPISGHRSVSWYQQTPGQGLQFLFEYFSETQRNKGNFPGRFSGRQFSNSRSEMNVSTLELGDSALYLCASSLGDPIPMNTEAFFGQGTRLTVV.